This T cell receptor beta chain was found in a study of beta chain features in type 1 diabetes. Expressed TCRB transcripts got sequenced, as all isolated RNA was reverse transcribed. The assay was immunoSEQ multiplex PCR, and TCRdb's table has in-frame clones only and misses some. The sample carries hundreds of thousands of clones, 15% recorded once. This CDR3 spans 15 amino acids. Trimming pared 0 bases from V and 2 bases from J, leaving 10 bases between. Germline values: CDR1 LGHNA, CDR2 YSLEER. The source is a young man in good health. The rearrangement joins TRBV4-3 to TRBJ1-2; D is uncertain. Sequenced material: naive CD4+ T cells from blood. In nucleotides, the CDR3 is TGCGCCAGCAGCCAAGATATACGGTTAAACTATGGCTACACCTTC. Translation: CASSQDIRLNYGYTF.